This passage covers 21 T cell receptor beta chains from one sample sequenced in a study of shared clonotypes between healthy human individuals. Positively selected for CCR7, the CD45RO-negative cells used as naive CD8 cells excluded terminally differentiated effector memory CD45RA+ cells. TCRdb keeps only in-frame clones here, not all; method: immunoSEQ multiplex PCR. Here the sample spans hundreds of thousands of clones, around 92% being singletons. Sequences were obtained from naive CD8+ T cells sorted from blood. All receptors come from a man under 40 in good health.

About this clone: Mismatch with germline at one junction end may stem from a read error. Other nucleotide sequences from this sample produce the same CDR3. The chain uses TRBV29-1 and TRBJ2-1; D is unclear. CDR3 size: 10 residues. Germline CDR1 reads SQVTM; CDR2 reads ANQGSEA. Written as DNA, the CDR3 is TGCAGCGTAGAAGACAATGAGCAGTTCTTC. Encoded protein: CSVEDNEQFF.

This chain joins TRBV29-1 and TRBJ2-3, with D perhaps matching TRBD2 (6 bases). This CDR3 spans 15 amino acids. CDR1 is SQVTM and CDR2 is ANQGSEA in the germline V gene. V was shortened by 0 bases and J by 0 bases, with 10 bases between the two germline ends. In DNA, the CDR3 is TGCAGCGTTGAAGATCGCGGGGCCAGCACAGATACGCAGTATTTT. It yields the protein CSVEDRGASTDTQYF.

The chain uses TRBV6-4 and TRBJ2-6; D not certain. The CDR3 has 14 amino acids. Trimming took off 4 bases at V and 0 bases at J, with 4 bases between the two ends. Germline loops: CDR1 MRHNA, CDR2 SNTAGT. CDR3 loop: CASSVYSGANVLTF. In nucleotides, the CDR3 is TGTGCCAGCAGTGTCTACTCTGGGGCCAACGTCCTGACTTTC.

The chain recombines TRBV6-1 with TRBJ2-3; D is possibly TRBD1 or TRBD2 (6 bases each). Trimming stripped 2 bases from V and 0 bases from J, with 9 bases between. This CDR3 comprises 15 residues. Germline CDR1 and CDR2: MNHNS and SASEGT. This CDR3 reads CASSEPGASTDTQYF. The CDR3 region has the DNA TGTGCCAGCAGTGAACCGGGGGCGAGCACAGATACGCAGTATTTT.

V is TRBV4-1 and J is TRBJ1-5; TRBD1 agrees at 7 bases. The CDR3 spans 15 residues. Germline CDR1 MGHRA, CDR2 YSYEKL. V lost 2 bases, J lost 9 bases, and 10 bases stayed unmatched. CDR3 sequence: CASSQNYRGFGPQHF. DNA of the CDR3: TGCGCCAGCAGCCAAAACTACAGGGGATTCGGGCCCCAGCATTTT.

The chain has TRBV12-5 and TRBJ2-2, with 11 bases fitting TRBD2. CDR1 is LGHNT, CDR2 FRNRAP, per germline. V was clipped by 3 bases and J by 2 bases; unmatched bases: 8. The CDR3 has 18 amino acids. The CDR3 spells CASGFLGLAGGNTGELFF. In nucleotides, the CDR3 is TGTGCTAGTGGTTTCTTAGGCCTAGCGGGAGGAAACACCGGGGAGCTGTTTTTT.

The rearrangement uses TRBV11-2 and TRBJ2-1; possibly TRBD2 for D (7 bases). This CDR3 has 16 residues. Deletions cut 5 bases from V and 4 bases from J, with 18 bases between. The germline V gene encodes CDR1 SGHAT and CDR2 FQNNGV. The CDR3 here is CASSPSRGDKYNEQFF. As DNA, the CDR3 is TGTGCCAGCAGCCCCAGTCGGGGGGACAAATACAATGAGCAGTTCTTC.

The chain uses TRBV7-7 and TRBJ2-2; unclear D gene. V dropped 3 bases and J dropped 0 bases, with 5 bases sitting between them. The CDR3 runs 14 residues. The germline gives CDR1 SSHAT, CDR2 FNYEAQ (reference sequence). The CDR3, as DNA: TGTGCCAGCAGCTTCGGGTCGAACACCGGGGAGCTGTTTTTT. This codes for CASSFGSNTGELFF.

The V call is TRBV28, the J call TRBJ1-2; D is unclear. The germline V and J ends were trimmed by 2 bases and 5 bases, with 18 bases remaining between them. This CDR3 comprises 16 residues. Germline V gene lookup returns CDR1 MDHEN and CDR2 SYDVKM. The chain's CDR3 is CASSLTTADPSYGYTF. Here the CDR3 DNA reads TGTGCCAGCAGTTTAACCACAGCGGACCCTTCTTATGGCTACACCTTC.

The DNA of the CDR3 is TGTGCCAGCATACAGGACAGCACAGATACGCAGTATTTT. Translated, it gives CASIQDSTDTQYF. The chain employs TRBV6-1 and TRBJ2-3; possible D gene TRBD1, 5 bases. CDR3 length equals 13 residues. The germline CDR1 and CDR2 sequences are MNHNS and SASEGT. V lost 7 bases and J lost 0, with 8 bases in between.

The V and J genes are TRBV27 and TRBJ2-7; TRBD2 matches 10 bases. This CDR3 is 12 amino acids long. The V gene's germline CDR1 is MNHEY and CDR2 SMNVEV (reference sequence). V shed 8 bases and J 4 bases; nucleotides not matched to a gene: 2. The CDR3 region has the DNA TGTGCCAGCGGGACTAGCGATTACGAGCAGTACTTC. It is translated as CASGTSDYEQYF.

A word on this clone: This specimen includes other DNA sequences encoding the same CDR3. The chain carries TRBV7-2 and TRBJ2-1, with D possibly matching TRBD2 (5 bases). The CDR3 runs 14 residues. V lost 3 bases, J lost 6 bases, and 12 bases lay in between. The V gene's germline CDR1 is SGHTA and CDR2 FQGNSA. CDR3 nucleotide sequence: TGTGCCAGCAGCTTGGCTCTGGCGGGCAATGAGCAGTTCTTC. Residues: CASSLALAGNEQFF.

V gene TRBV5-5 combines with J gene TRBJ2-7; 10 nucleotides line up with TRBD2. CDR1 and CDR2 (germline): SGHKS, YYEKEE (reference sequence). Trimming at V came to 4 bases and at J to 3 bases, leaving 19 bases not matched to a gene. This CDR3 has 19 amino acids. The chain's CDR3 is CASSPARAGGGVAHYEQYF. The CDR3 DNA reads as TGTGCCAGCAGCCCTGCCCGAGCGGGAGGGGGGGTCGCCCACTACGAGCAGTACTTC.

The chain carries TRBV19 and TRBJ1-3; D not resolved. This CDR3 is 14 amino acids long. Trimming pared 5 bases from V and 7 bases from J, leaving 15 bases between. Germline V gives CDR1 LNHDA, CDR2 SQIVND (reference sequence). The CDR3 sequence is CASSPLDGFNTIYF. The CDR3 DNA reads TGTGCCAGTAGTCCCTTGGACGGATTCAACACCATATATTTT.

This rearrangement joins TRBV10-1 to TRBJ2-1; 8 bases fit TRBD1. From germline, CDR1 is WNHNN and CDR2 SYGVQD (reference sequence). This CDR3 comprises 14 residues. V was pared by 5 bases and J by 9 bases, with 9 bases of the junction left unmatched. The CDR3: CASSRTGRRGEQFF. CDR3 nucleotides: TGCGCCAGCAGTAGGACAGGGCGCCGCGGTGAGCAGTTCTTC.

The rearrangement links TRBV19 to TRBJ2-2; tentative D call: TRBD1 (6 bases). The length of the CDR3 is 14 residues. V lost 5 bases and J 1 base, leaving 8 bases between the germline ends. Germline values: CDR1 LNHDA, CDR2 SQIVND (reference sequence). CDR3 in DNA: TGTGCCAGTAGTGGGGGACAGAACACCGGGGAGCTGTTTTTT. Encoded protein: CASSGGQNTGELFF.

The rearrangement links TRBV14 to TRBJ1-4; D gene ambiguous. The V end lost 1 base, the J end lost 5 bases, and 11 bases lay between the germline ends. CDR1 is SGHDN and CDR2 is FVKESK in the germline V gene. This CDR3 comprises 15 residues. The CDR3 DNA reads as TGTGCCAGCAGCCAAGTGGCAACTCGGAATGAAAAACTGTTTTTT. Amino acid sequence: CASSQVATRNEKLFF.

V usage is TRBV9 and J usage is TRBJ2-7; D is possibly TRBD1 or TRBD2 (7 bases each). CDR3 length: 16 amino acids. Germline values: CDR1 SGDLS, CDR2 YYNGEE. Between the trimmed V and J ends, which lost 0 bases and 3 bases, there was a span of 16 bases. DNA of the CDR3: TGTGCCAGCAGCGTAGGGGAGGGGGCGAGAGGCTACGAGCAGTACTTC. Its protein product is CASSVGEGARGYEQYF.

Worth noting for this clone: The junction departs from the called germline gene at one end, perhaps through a read error. The V call is TRBV11-2, the J call TRBJ2-7, with D perhaps TRBD1 or TRBD2 (5 bases each). The CDR3 is 15 amino acids. Germline V CDR1 and CDR2: SGHAT, FQNNGV. CDR3 protein: CASSLEGQGTYEQYF. The CDR3 nucleotides read TGTGCCAGCAGCCTAGAGGGGCAGGGAACCTACGAGCAGTACTTC.

This chain joins TRBV2 and TRBJ2-1, with a possible D match to TRBD2 (5 bases). Germline CDR1 SNHLY, CDR2 FYNNEI. The germline V and J ends were trimmed by 7 bases and 0 bases, with 10 bases remaining between them. The CDR3 has 14 amino acids. DNA of the CDR3: TGTGCCAGCAAGGACGGGAACTCCTACAATGAGCAGTTCTTC. Its translation: CASKDGNSYNEQFF. Full variable domain (rest looked up from reference TRBV2 and TRBJ2-1): EPEVTQTPSHQVTQMGQEVILRCVPISNHLYFYWYRQILGQKVEFLVSFYNNEISEKSEIFDDQFSVERPDGSNFTLKIRSTKLEDSAMYFCASKDGNSYNEQFFGPGTRLTVL.

The genes are TRBV4-1 and TRBJ2-2, with 8 bases that match TRBD2. V dropped 2 bases and J dropped 2; count of bases not matched to a gene: 7. CDR1 is MGHRA, CDR2 YSYEKL, per germline. CDR3 length: 17 amino acids. CDR3 in DNA: TGCGCCAGCAGCCAACGCCTAGCGGGTATAAACACCGGGGAGCTGTTTTTT. Its translation is CASSQRLAGINTGELFF.